The TCR beta chain described here comes from a study of control samples from healthy donors and cancer patients. CDR3 length: 11 residues. Germline CDR1 and CDR2: MGHDK and SYGVNS. Trimming stripped 11 bases from V and 0 bases from J, with 7 bases between. TCRdb's table, derived via immunoSEQ multiplex PCR, lists solely in-frame clones and lacks some. The sample consists of around 200,000 clones, 85% to 95% of them appearing once. This clonotype was obtained from a man aged 18 to 35 in good health. The V gene is TRBV25-1, the J gene TRBJ1-1; D gene uncertain. The sequenced sample consisted of blood. The CDR3 DNA reads as TGTGCCTCGATTATGAACACTGAAGCTTTCTTT. This codes for CASIMNTEAFF. Based on the CDR3 plus reference TRBV25-1 and TRBJ1-1, the full variable domain is EADIYQTPRYLVIGTGKKITLECSQTMGHDKMYWYQQDPGMELHLIHYSYGVNSTEKGDLSSESTVSRIRTEHFPLTLESARPSHTSQYLCASIMNTEAFFGQGTRLTVV.